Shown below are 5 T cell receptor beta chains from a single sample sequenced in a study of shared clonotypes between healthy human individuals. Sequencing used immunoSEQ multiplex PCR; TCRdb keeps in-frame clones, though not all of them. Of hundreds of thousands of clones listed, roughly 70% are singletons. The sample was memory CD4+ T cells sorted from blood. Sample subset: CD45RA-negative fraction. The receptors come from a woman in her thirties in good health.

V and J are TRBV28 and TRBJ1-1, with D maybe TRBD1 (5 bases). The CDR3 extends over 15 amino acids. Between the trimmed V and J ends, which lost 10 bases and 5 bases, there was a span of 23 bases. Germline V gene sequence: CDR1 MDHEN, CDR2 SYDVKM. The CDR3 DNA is TGTGCCACCCTAAACCTACACCCGGGGGAAACTGAAGCTTTCTTT. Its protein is CATLNLHPGETEAFF.

The CDR3 sequence: CASSLAQREEEQFF. CDR3 DNA: TGTGCCAGCAGCTTGGCCCAGCGGGAGGAGGAGCAGTTCTTC. The gene calls are TRBV5-4 and TRBJ2-1; 9 nucleotides agree with TRBD2. Germline V CDR1 and CDR2: SGHNT, YYREEE (reference sequence). The V and J ends lost 0 bases and 10 bases, in that order; junction bases with no gene match: 5. This CDR3 contains 14 residues.

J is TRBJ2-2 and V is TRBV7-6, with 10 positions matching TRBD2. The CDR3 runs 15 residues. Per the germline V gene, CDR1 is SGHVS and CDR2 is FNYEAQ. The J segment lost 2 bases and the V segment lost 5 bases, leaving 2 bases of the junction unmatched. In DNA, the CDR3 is TGTGCCAGCAGCGGACTAGCGGATAACACCGGGGAGCTGTTTTTT. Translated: CASSGLADNTGELFF.

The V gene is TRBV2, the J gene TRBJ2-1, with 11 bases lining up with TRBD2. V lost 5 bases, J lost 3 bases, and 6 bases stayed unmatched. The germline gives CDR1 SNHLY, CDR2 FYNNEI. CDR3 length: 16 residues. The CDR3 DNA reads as TGTGCCAGCAGTCACTTCACTAGCGGGAGCTACAATGAGCAGTTCTTC. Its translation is CASSHFTSGSYNEQFF.

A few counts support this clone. CDR3 bases: TGCAGCGGGGCCCTCACAGATACGCAGTATTTT. It codes for CSGALTDTQYF. V usage is TRBV29-1 and J usage is TRBJ2-3, with no clear D. The germline V and J ends were trimmed by 7 bases and 2 bases, with 7 bases remaining between them. This CDR3 region has 11 residues. The germline gives CDR1 SQVTM, CDR2 ANQGSEA.